The 7 T cell receptor beta chains in this list originate from one sample, sequenced in a study of early T cells in non-severe SARS-CoV-2 infection. TCRdb itself ran the 5' RACE reads through MiXCR, one entry per CDR3 protein. The table shows roughly 48,000 distinct CDR3 sequences, with around 6% occurring only once. Sequenced sample: whole blood. The receptor source for this set is an adult who was a healthcare worker with PCR-confirmed SARS-CoV-2 infection or an uninfected control (not recorded which).

This clonotype has ten or more counts. The rearrangement joins TRBV20-1 to TRBJ2-3; D may be TRBD1 (6 bases). CDR1 is DFQATT, CDR2 SNEGSKA, per germline (reference sequence). The V and J ends lost 4 bases and 1 base respectively, with 9 bases between them. The CDR3 is made up of 13 amino acids. As DNA, the CDR3 is TGCAGTGCTAACAGACAGGGCACAGATACGCAGTATTTT. Protein product: CSANRQGTDTQYF.

With regard to this clonotype: Since a much larger clone is just one base distant, this may be a read error. This chain uses TRBV10-1 with TRBJ2-7, with 11 bases lining up with TRBD2. V was pared by 5 bases and J by 12 bases, with 9 bases of the junction left unmatched. Germline assignment: CDR1 WNHNN and CDR2 SYGVQD (reference sequence). The length of the CDR3 is 13 residues. This CDR3 reads CASSPRLAGTRYF. The CDR3 nucleotides read TGCGCCAGCAGTCCGAGACTAGCGGGGACCCGGTACTTC.

CDR3 nucleotides: TGTGCCAGCAGTCTACAGGGAGGGTCCACTGAAGCTTTCTTT. Amino acid sequence: CASSLQGGSTEAFF. The chain carries TRBV7-2 and TRBJ1-1, with D perhaps matching TRBD1 (6 bases). There are 14 residues in the CDR3. Germline loops: CDR1 SGHTA, CDR2 FQGNSA. The ends were cut back, 6 bases at V and 4 bases at J, with 15 bases in the middle.

This clonotype was seen many times. The chain couples TRBV9 to TRBJ1-1, with a possible D match to TRBD1 (5 bases). Trimming removed 4 bases from V and 4 bases from J, with 20 bases in between. CDR1 and CDR2 (germline): SGDLS, YYNGEE. The CDR3 has 16 amino acids. The CDR3 region has the DNA TGTGCCAGCAGCCCCAGAGGGACCCCGGGGAGCACTGAAGCTTTCTTT. This sequence encodes CASSPRGTPGSTEAFF. The full variable domain, its missing parts supplied by reference TRBV9 and TRBJ1-1, is DSGVTQTPKHLITATGQRVTLRCSPRSGDLSVYWYQQSLDQGLQFLIQYYNGEERAKGNILERFSAQQFPDLHSELNLSSLELGDSALYFCASSPRGTPGSTEAFFGQGTRLTVV.

The table lists this clonotype with a few counts. The gene calls are TRBV6-6 and TRBJ1-5; D ambiguous. In germline, CDR1 is MNHNY, CDR2 SVGAGI (reference sequence). The CDR3 extends over 12 amino acids. V lost 4 bases and J lost 4, with 5 bases in between. CDR3 in DNA: TGTGCCAGCAGTTCCATAAATCAGCCCCAGCATTTT. Amino acid sequence: CASSSINQPQHF.

This clonotype was recorded many times. The J gene is TRBJ2-1, the V gene TRBV5-6; D call uncertain. CDR1 and CDR2 (germline): SGHDT, YYEEEE. This CDR3 contains 13 residues. Trimming pared 4 bases from V and 7 bases from J, leaving 12 bases between. The CDR3 sequence: CASSPFSPNEQFF. The CDR3 DNA follows: TGTGCCAGCAGCCCATTCTCCCCAAATGAGCAGTTCTTC.

The chain couples TRBV12-3 or TRBV12-4 to TRBJ2-3, with D maybe TRBD2 (5 bases). The CDR3 sequence is 13 residues long. Between the trimmed V and J ends, which lost 5 bases and 4 bases, there was a span of 10 bases. The CDR3 coding sequence is TGTGCCAGCAGTCCCCCCGGGGCAGATACGCAGTATTTT. The encoded protein is CASSPPGADTQYF.